The next 19 T cell receptor beta chains were all read from a single sample in a study of blood T cell repertoires in COVID-19. Profiling relied on immunoSEQ multiplex PCR, and the TCRdb table lists in-frame clones only, not all of them. The sample holds 250,000 to 350,000 clones; almost 90% are singletons and the top ten take around 4.3%. The sequenced sample consisted of PBMCs or T cells enriched from blood (not recorded which). These receptors all come from a woman aged 18 to 35 with acute COVID-19.

This chain links TRBV28 with TRBJ1-2; 8 bases match TRBD1. J lost 5 bases, V lost 5 bases, and 7 bases had no gene match. This CDR3 has 14 amino acids. Germline V CDR1 and CDR2: MDHEN, SYDVKM. The CDR3 is CASSEDGQGYGYTF. In DNA form, the CDR3 reads TGTGCCAGCAGTGAGGACGGACAGGGTTATGGCTACACCTTC.

The chain couples TRBV19 to TRBJ2-7, with a weak D call TRBD1 (6 bases). Germline-derived CDR1 and CDR2 are LNHDA and SQIVND (reference sequence). V lost 3 bases to trimming and J lost 6 bases, with 18 bases between them. This CDR3 comprises 15 residues. CDR3 protein: CASSIQGTNSGEQYF. CDR3 nucleotide sequence: TGTGCCAGTAGTATCCAGGGGACGAATTCAGGCGAGCAGTACTTC.

The chain is built from TRBV7-9 and TRBJ1-4, with D uncertain. The CDR3 has 14 residues. Trimming stripped 4 bases from V and 6 bases from J, with 12 bases between. Per germline, CDR1 SEHNR and CDR2 FQNEAQ (reference sequence). The CDR3 protein is CASSSTRGDEKLFF. The CDR3 nucleotides read TGTGCCAGCAGCTCAACTAGAGGAGATGAAAAACTGTTTTTT.

A single count supports this clone. J is TRBJ1-1 and V is TRBV19, with 9 bases matching TRBD1. The CDR3 contains 14 residues. With 7 bases clipped from V and 5 bases from J, the junction kept 8 bases outside the gene matches. Per germline, CDR1 LNHDA and CDR2 SQIVND (reference sequence). Written as DNA, the CDR3 is TGTGCCAGTATCGGGGGACAGGGACGGACTGAAGCTTTCTTT. Residues: CASIGGQGRTEAFF.

The chain joins TRBV24-1 to TRBJ2-3; 8 bases align to TRBD2. The germline V gene encodes CDR1 KGHDR and CDR2 SFDVKD. The V segment lost 4 bases and the J segment 3 bases; nucleotides outside the gene matches: 8. The CDR3 covers 16 residues. CDR3 sequence (DNA): TGTGCCACCAGTGACCAAACAGCGGGAGCGACAGATACGCAGTATTTT. Translating it yields CATSDQTAGATDTQYF.

The rearrangement links TRBV7-9 to TRBJ2-3; D might be TRBD1 (6 bases). This CDR3 is built from 17 residues. CDR1 SEHNR and CDR2 FQNEAQ come from the germline V gene (reference sequence). Trimming shortened V by 5 bases and J by 7 bases, and 25 bases separated the two germline ends. The CDR3 nucleotides are TGTGCCAGCAGCGTCCCCGGGACAACAGGGCGGTTTAATACGCAGTATTTT. Encoded protein: CASSVPGTTGRFNTQYF.

V gene TRBV7-2 combines with J gene TRBJ1-1; D gene uncertain. The CDR3 sequence is 12 residues long. The ends were cut back, 2 bases at V and 5 bases at J, with 6 bases in the middle. CDR1 and CDR2 from the germline V gene are SGHTA and FQGNSA. The CDR3 loop reads CASSLFRTEAFF. CDR3 sequence (DNA): TGTGCCAGCAGCTTATTCAGAACTGAAGCTTTCTTT. The complete variable domain, with remaining parts taken from reference TRBV7-2 and TRBJ1-1, reads GAGVSQSPSNKVTEKGKDVELRCDPISGHTALYWYRQSLGQGLEFLIYFQGNSAPDKSGLPSDRFSAERTGGSVSTLTIQRTQQEDSAVYLCASSLFRTEAFFGQGTRLTVV.

This clone was seen once. The rearrangement joins TRBV6-5 to TRBJ2-7, with 7 bases identical to TRBD1. V dropped 0 bases and J dropped 3; count of bases not matched to a gene: 5. The CDR3 is 15 amino acids. The germline V gene encodes CDR1 MNHEY and CDR2 SVGAGI. The CDR3 DNA sequence: TGTGCCAGCAGTTACTCGTCGGGACAGCTCTACGAGCAGTACTTC. Encoded protein: CASSYSSGQLYEQYF.

CDR3 sequence (DNA): TGTGCCTGGAGTGTAGGGACAGGGGATGGCACCGGGGAGCTGTTTTTT. This gives the protein CAWSVGTGDGTGELFF. This chain links TRBV30 with TRBJ2-2; 10 bases map to TRBD1. V trimming: 0 bases; J trimming: 4 bases; junction bases outside the gene matches: 5. The CDR3 has 16 amino acids. Germline assignment: CDR1 GTSNPN and CDR2 SVGIG (reference sequence).

Worth noting for this clone: A much larger clone sits a single nucleotide away, making a read error possible. V and J are TRBV7-3 and TRBJ1-1; perhaps TRBD1 as D (5 bases). Germline V gene lookup returns CDR1 SGHTA and CDR2 FQGTGA. The CDR3 totals 13 residues. The germline V and J ends were trimmed by 5 bases and 1 base, with 8 bases remaining between them. The CDR3 coding sequence is TGTGCCAGCAGCGTTCAGGGGAACACTGAAGCTTTCTTT. This codes for CASSVQGNTEAFF.

The chain has TRBV10-1 and TRBJ2-2; TRBD1 matches 9 bases. V was pared by 7 bases and J by 4 bases, with 13 bases of the junction left unmatched. CDR1 WNHNN and CDR2 SYGVQD come from the germline V gene (reference sequence). This CDR3 has 17 residues. The DNA for the CDR3 is TGCGCCAGCAATCGGCGTGGATCGACAGGGGGCACCGGGGAGCTGTTTTTT. It encodes CASNRRGSTGGTGELFF.

The V and J genes are TRBV10-3 and TRBJ2-1; 7 positions agree with TRBD2. Trimming at V came to 8 bases and at J to 6 bases, leaving 4 bases not matched to a gene. Germline V gives CDR1 ENHRY, CDR2 SYGVKD. The CDR3 runs 12 residues. CDR3 sequence: CAIGGGPNEQFF. In DNA form, the CDR3 reads TGTGCCATCGGGGGGGGTCCCAATGAGCAGTTCTTC.

On this clone itself: This sample includes further DNA sequences coding for the same CDR3. The V call is TRBV19, the J call TRBJ1-4, with 11 bases fitting TRBD1. Germline trimming cut 5 bases from V and 8 bases from J; bases unmatched to any gene: 4. Germline assignment: CDR1 LNHDA and CDR2 SQIVND (reference sequence). The CDR3 contains 14 residues. The CDR3 DNA reads as TGTGCCAGTAGTTTGGGACAGGGGGTCGAAAAACTGTTTTTT. Encoded protein: CASSLGQGVEKLFF.

The V call is TRBV7-3, the J call TRBJ2-1, with 9 nucleotides matching TRBD2. Germline values: CDR1 SGHTA, CDR2 FQGTGA. This CDR3 is 15 amino acids long. V was pared by 0 bases and J by 4 bases, with 1 base of the junction left unmatched. CDR3 amino acids: CASSLTAGGYNEQFF. The CDR3 DNA reads TGTGCCAGCAGCTTAACAGCGGGAGGTTACAATGAGCAGTTCTTC. The whole variable domain, filled in from reference TRBV7-3 and TRBJ2-1, reads GAGVSQTPSNKVTEKGKYVELRCDPISGHTALYWYRQSLGQGPEFLIYFQGTGAADDSGLPNDRFFAVRPEGSVSTLKIQRTERGDSAVYLCASSLTAGGYNEQFFGPGTRLTVL.

The V call is TRBV10-3, the J call TRBJ1-1; 9 bases map to TRBD1. The CDR3 sequence is 12 residues long. Germline values: CDR1 ENHRY, CDR2 SYGVKD. V shed 9 bases, J shed 3 bases, and the junction held 2 bases outside the gene matches. CDR3 coding DNA: TGTGCCATTTGGGACAGGGACACTGAAGCTTTCTTT. As protein: CAIWDRDTEAFF.

The chain uses TRBV19 and TRBJ1-5; D gene uncertain. Deletions cut 0 bases from V and 1 base from J, with 13 bases between. Germline lookup yields CDR1 LNHDA and CDR2 SQIVND (reference sequence). This CDR3 comprises 17 residues. The CDR3 nucleotides are TGTGCCAGTAGTATAGATGCTGAGGGTCGGAGCAATCAGCCCCAGCATTTT. This sequence encodes CASSIDAEGRSNQPQHF.

V and J are TRBV9 and TRBJ2-1, with 15 positions matching TRBD2. The CDR3 has 17 amino acids. CDR1 SGDLS and CDR2 YYNGEE come from the germline V gene. With 3 bases clipped from V and 6 bases from J, the junction kept 7 bases outside the gene matches. The CDR3 DNA reads as TGTGCCAGCAGCGATCCTGGACTAGCGGGAGGGGTCAATGAGCAGTTCTTC. Its translation: CASSDPGLAGGVNEQFF.

This clone was seen only once. The V call is TRBV7-3, the J call TRBJ2-1, with 12 nucleotides matching TRBD1. The V segment lost 4 bases and the J segment 5 bases; nucleotides outside the gene matches: 3. Germline CDR1 SGHTA, CDR2 FQGTGA. The CDR3 has 15 residues. CDR3 bases: TGTGCCAGCAGCTCGGGGACAGGGGGCCACAATGAGCAGTTCTTC. Protein: CASSSGTGGHNEQFF.

J is TRBJ1-1 and V is TRBV10-2; D remains ambiguous. Germline CDR1 WSHSY, CDR2 SAAADI. The V gene lost 3 bases and the J gene lost 3 bases, with 8 bases spanning the gap. The CDR3 is made up of 13 amino acids. CDR3 bases: TGCGCCAGCAGTGATAACAGCTACACTGAAGCTTTCTTT. Translated: CASSDNSYTEAFF.